Listed here is a single TCR beta chain. What it binds is unknown. The CDR3 is 11 amino acids. Germline V gives CDR1 SGHTS, CDR2 YDEGEE. V was shortened by 0 bases and J by 11 bases, with 8 bases between the two germline ends. The data were taken from a study of T cell responses to AZD1222 COVID-19 vaccine. Study context: The study pooled second doses at about 4 or about 12 weeks.

Findings and caveats of the study: CD4 TCRs covered the whole spike, strongest at regions 160-218 and 743-854.

TCRdb's table, derived via immunoSEQ multiplex PCR, lists solely in-frame clones and lacks some. The table lists some 64,000 clones, 84% of them singletons. The rearrangement uses TRBV5-8 and TRBJ1-2; no clear D. Sequenced material: peripheral blood, taken on day 0 of AZD1222 vaccination. The sequence derives from an adult in good health. This CDR3 reads CASSLAARYTF. The CDR3 DNA reads as TGTGCCAGCAGCTTGGCAGCTAGATACACCTTC.